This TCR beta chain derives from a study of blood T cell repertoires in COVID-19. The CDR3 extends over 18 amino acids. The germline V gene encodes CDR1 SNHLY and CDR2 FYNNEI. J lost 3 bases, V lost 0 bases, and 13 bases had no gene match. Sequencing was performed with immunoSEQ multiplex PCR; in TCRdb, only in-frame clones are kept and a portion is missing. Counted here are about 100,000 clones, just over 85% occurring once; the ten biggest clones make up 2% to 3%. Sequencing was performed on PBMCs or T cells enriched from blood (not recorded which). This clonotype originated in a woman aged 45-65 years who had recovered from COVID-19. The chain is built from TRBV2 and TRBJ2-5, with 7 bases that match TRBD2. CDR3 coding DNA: TGTGCCAGCAGTGAAGCACTACGGCGCGGGGGAGAAAAAGAGACCCAGTACTTC. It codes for CASSEALRRGGEKETQYF.